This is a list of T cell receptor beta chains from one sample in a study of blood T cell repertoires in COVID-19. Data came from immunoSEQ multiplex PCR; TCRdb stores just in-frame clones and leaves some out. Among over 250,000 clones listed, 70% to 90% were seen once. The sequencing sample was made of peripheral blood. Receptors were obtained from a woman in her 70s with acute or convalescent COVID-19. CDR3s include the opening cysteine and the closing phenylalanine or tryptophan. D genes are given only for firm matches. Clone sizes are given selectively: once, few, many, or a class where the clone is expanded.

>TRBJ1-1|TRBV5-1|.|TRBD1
CASSLAPDRDTEAFF
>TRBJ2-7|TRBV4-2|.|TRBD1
CASSQDFSDRGEQYF
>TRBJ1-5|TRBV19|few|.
CASSIERAGGSNQPQHF
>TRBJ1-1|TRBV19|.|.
CASSISGAEAFF
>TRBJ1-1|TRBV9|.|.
CASSQARMNTEAFF
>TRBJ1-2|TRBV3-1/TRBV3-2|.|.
CASSQTRGTNTF
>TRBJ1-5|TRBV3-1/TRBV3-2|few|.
CASSNLGNQPQHF
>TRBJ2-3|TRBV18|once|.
CASSPLASTDTQYF
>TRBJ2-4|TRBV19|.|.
CASSIRGKNIQYF
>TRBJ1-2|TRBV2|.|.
CAGTGQLDFNYTF
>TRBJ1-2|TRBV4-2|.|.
CASSQSHYGYTF
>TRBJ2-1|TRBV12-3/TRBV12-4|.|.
CASSLVGSNEQFF
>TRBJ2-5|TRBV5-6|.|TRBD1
CASSLSAGGETQYF
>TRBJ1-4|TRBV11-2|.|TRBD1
CASSPLTGVDEKLFF
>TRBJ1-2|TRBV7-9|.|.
CASSVGGVATF
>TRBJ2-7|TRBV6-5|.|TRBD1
CASSRDSYEQYF
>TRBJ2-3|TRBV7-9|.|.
CASSLPSLFPLVDTQYF
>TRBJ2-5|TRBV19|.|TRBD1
CASSISGQGETQYF
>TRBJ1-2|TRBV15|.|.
CATSRRGLGYGYTF
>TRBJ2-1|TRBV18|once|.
CASSPGGVNEQFF
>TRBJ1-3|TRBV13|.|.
CASSLDSSSGNTIYF
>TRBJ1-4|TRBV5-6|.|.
CASSWGSKLAKLFF
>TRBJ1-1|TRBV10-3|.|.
CAISEQVGNTEAFF
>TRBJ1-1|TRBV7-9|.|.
CASSQRGMAEAFF
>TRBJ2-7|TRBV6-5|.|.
CASTADINYEQYF
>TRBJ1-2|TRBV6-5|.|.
CASSWGPHYGYTF
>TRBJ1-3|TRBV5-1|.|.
CASSSPGIAGNTIYF
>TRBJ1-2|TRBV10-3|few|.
CAISDQQGGDGYTF
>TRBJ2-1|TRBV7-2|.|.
CASSRTGGGTYNEQFF
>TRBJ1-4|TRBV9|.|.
CASSTGGGSSNEKLFF
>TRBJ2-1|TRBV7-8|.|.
CASSLLRQAEQFF
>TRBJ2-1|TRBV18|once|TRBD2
CASSPGGDHEQFF
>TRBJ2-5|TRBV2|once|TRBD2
CASGRGETQYF
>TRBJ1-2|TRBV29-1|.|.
CSVEDGGPRGYTF
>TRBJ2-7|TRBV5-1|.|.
CASSLDPATEQYF
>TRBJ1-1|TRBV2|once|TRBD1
CASSERQGDLRAAFF
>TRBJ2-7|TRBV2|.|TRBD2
CASTGTSGGYLYF
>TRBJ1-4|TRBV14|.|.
CASSPGVAAGEKLFF
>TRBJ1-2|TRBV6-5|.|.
CASDRQTGYTF
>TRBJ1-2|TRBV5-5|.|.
CASSWPGDGLIYGYTF
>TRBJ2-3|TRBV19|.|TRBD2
CASSVGLAGPDTQYF
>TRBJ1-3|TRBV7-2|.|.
CASSLESGNTIYF
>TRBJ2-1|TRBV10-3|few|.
CAISKDSSYNEQFF
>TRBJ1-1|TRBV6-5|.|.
CASSYSRTGQGGQAFF
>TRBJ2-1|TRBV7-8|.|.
CASRATGVRDHNEQFF
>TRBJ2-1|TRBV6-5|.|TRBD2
CASTPGGSYNEQFF
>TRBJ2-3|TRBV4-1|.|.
CASSLQEGDTQYF
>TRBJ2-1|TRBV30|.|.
CAWSAKRSSYNEQFF